The 25 T cell receptor beta chains presented below share a single source sample, sequenced in a study of blood T cell repertoires in COVID-19. The repertoire was sequenced with immunoSEQ multiplex PCR; TCRdb's copy has only in-frame clones and lacks some. The sample lists a few hundred thousand clones, 85% to 90% occurring once. Sequencing input: PBMCs or T cells enriched from blood (not recorded which). The origin of the receptors is a woman aged 18 to 35 who had recovered from COVID-19.

This clone is a singleton in its sample. The chain recombines TRBV5-4 with TRBJ1-3, with TRBD1 matching 7 bases. The CDR3 extends over 16 amino acids. The V and J ends lost 4 bases and 3 bases, in that order; junction bases with no gene match: 10. Germline CDR1 SGHNT, CDR2 YYREEE (reference sequence). Here the CDR3 reads CASSAIHRGGGNTIYF. DNA for the CDR3: TGTGCCAGCAGCGCCATCCACAGGGGAGGTGGAAACACCATATATTTT. Variable domain in full (rest from reference TRBV5-4 and TRBJ1-3): ETGVTQSPTHLIKTRGQQVTLRCSSQSGHNTVSWYQQALGQGPQFIFQYYREEENGRGNFPPRFSGLQFPNYSSELNVNALELDDSALYLCASSAIHRGGGNTIYFGEGSWLTVV.

J is TRBJ2-1 and V is TRBV27; TRBD2 agrees at 8 bases. The CDR3 covers 16 residues. V gave up 6 bases and J gave up 0 bases; unmatched junction bases: 7. Germline assignment: CDR1 MNHEY and CDR2 SMNVEV (reference sequence). The CDR3 reads CASSRVAGSSYNEQFF. The CDR3 DNA reads TGTGCCAGCAGCCGTGTAGCGGGGAGCTCCTACAATGAGCAGTTCTTC.

This clone was counted a single time. This rearrangement joins TRBV6-5 to TRBJ2-1; 7 bases map to TRBD2. The germline V gene has CDR1 MNHEY and CDR2 SVGAGI. CDR3 size: 15 residues. V lost 9 bases and J lost 4; bases outside the gene matches: 12. This CDR3 is CASGKRASGYNEQFF. The CDR3 nucleotides read TGTGCCAGTGGTAAACGGGCTAGCGGATACAATGAGCAGTTCTTC.

V gene TRBV11-2 combines with J gene TRBJ1-2; 9 positions agree with TRBD1. The length of the CDR3 is 14 residues. V dropped 5 bases and J dropped 2; count of bases not matched to a gene: 3. Germline lookup yields CDR1 SGHAT and CDR2 FQNNGV. In nucleotides, the CDR3 is TGTGCCAGCAGCGGGACAGGGTTGAACTATGGCTACACCTTC. Amino acid sequence: CASSGTGLNYGYTF.

The V call is TRBV7-9, the J call TRBJ2-6; D uncertain. The CDR3 is made up of 15 amino acids. V lost 5 bases and J lost 4, with 12 bases in between. Germline CDR1 reads SEHNR; CDR2 reads FQNEAQ (reference sequence). CDR3 in DNA: TGTGCCAGCAGCCTAACCTCGTCGGGGGCCAACGTCCTGACTTTC. It yields the protein CASSLTSSGANVLTF.

The J gene is TRBJ1-5, the V gene TRBV2; TRBD1 matches 7 bases. This CDR3 has 14 residues. CDR1 and CDR2 (germline): SNHLY, FYNNEI. After removal of 4 bases from V and 6 bases from J, the junction contained 6 bases not matched to a gene. The CDR3 region is CASSGTGGAQPQHF. DNA of the CDR3: TGTGCCAGCAGTGGGACAGGTGGCGCTCAGCCCCAGCATTTT.

DNA of the CDR3: TGTGCCTGGAGTGTAGGGCTAGCGGGTGAGTTCTTC. It encodes CAWSVGLAGEFF. The chain links TRBV30 to TRBJ2-1; TRBD2 agrees at 8 bases. The CDR3 runs to 12 residues. The V and J ends lost 0 bases and 14 bases, in that order; junction bases with no gene match: 6. Germline V gene sequence: CDR1 GTSNPN, CDR2 SVGIG (reference sequence).

This chain uses TRBV10-1 with TRBJ2-7; a weak D match, TRBD1 (5 bases). V was cut by 5 bases and J by 0 bases, with 11 bases left in between. In germline, CDR1 is WNHNN, CDR2 SYGVQD (reference sequence). The CDR3 has 14 residues. CDR3 sequence: CASSPDRSSYEQYF. In nucleotides, the CDR3 is TGCGCCAGCAGTCCAGACAGATCCTCCTACGAGCAGTACTTC.

V and J are TRBV4-1 and TRBJ1-1; TRBD1 matches at 10 bases. Germline lookup yields CDR1 MGHRA and CDR2 YSYEKL. V was pared by 2 bases and J by 6 bases, with 6 bases of the junction left unmatched. CDR3 size: 15 residues. Written as DNA, the CDR3 is TGCGCCAGCAGCCAATGGGGGACAGGGGAGGCTGAAGCTTTCTTT. Protein product: CASSQWGTGEAEAFF.

The CDR3 DNA reads TGTGCCAGCAGTTACTCGATCTATAACACATCGGGCTCTGGGGCCAACGTCCTGACTTTC. Translation: CASSYSIYNTSGSGANVLTF. The chain combines TRBV6-2 or TRBV6-3 with TRBJ2-6; D unclear. This CDR3 comprises 20 residues. Germline V gene data show CDR1 as MNHEY and CDR2 as SVGEGT. The V and J ends lost 0 bases and 0 bases respectively, with 18 bases between them.

CDR3 amino acids: CATGVRDYNEQFF. The CDR3 nucleotides are TGTGCCACCGGAGTCAGGGACTACAATGAGCAGTTCTTC. The chain is built from TRBV24-1 and TRBJ2-1; D possibly corresponds to TRBD1 (5 bases). Germline CDR1 KGHDR, CDR2 SFDVKD. This CDR3 contains 13 residues. Trimming cost V 9 bases and J 3 bases, with 11 bases left between them.

This clone was detected a few times. V usage is TRBV28 and J usage is TRBJ1-2; D is undetermined. V was clipped by 6 bases and J by 6 bases, with 5 bases between them. This CDR3 has 10 amino acids. Germline V gene data show CDR1 as MDHEN and CDR2 as SYDVKM. The CDR3 reads CASRLDGYTF. Written as DNA, the CDR3 is TGTGCCAGCAGACTCGATGGCTACACCTTC.

The chain employs TRBV5-1 and TRBJ1-1, with 8 positions matching TRBD1. Looked up from germline, CDR1 is SGHRS and CDR2 is YFSETQ. V shed 2 bases and J 6 bases; nucleotides not matched to a gene: 9. This CDR3 comprises 15 residues. The CDR3, as DNA: TGCGCCAGCAGCTTCAATACCAGGGGGCACTCTGAAGCTTTCTTT. Its translation: CASSFNTRGHSEAFF.

This chain joins TRBV6-4 and TRBJ1-2; D ambiguous. Germline V gives CDR1 MRHNA, CDR2 SNTAGT. The CDR3 is made up of 13 amino acids. V was shortened by 4 bases and J by 7 bases, with 13 bases between the two germline ends. This CDR3 is CASSASPDTGYTF. Written as DNA, the CDR3 is TGTGCCAGCAGTGCTTCCCCAGACACTGGCTACACCTTC.

The rearrangement joins TRBV7-9 to TRBJ1-1, with D unclear. Trimming took 5 bases from V and 3 from J, leaving 10 bases between them. This CDR3 comprises 13 residues. Germline V lookup: CDR1 SEHNR, CDR2 FQNEAQ (reference sequence). The CDR3, as DNA: TGTGCCAGCAGCGCGGTTGCGGACACTGAAGCTTTCTTT. It codes for CASSAVADTEAFF.

The J gene is TRBJ1-3, the V gene TRBV2; 7 nucleotides line up with TRBD1. The V gene end was trimmed by 6 bases and the J gene end by 3 bases; junction bases not matched to a gene: 8. The CDR3 sequence is 15 residues long. Germline V gene lookup returns CDR1 SNHLY and CDR2 FYNNEI. The CDR3 nucleotides are TGTGCCAGCAGCCCGACAGGGCTCGGTGGAAACACCATATATTTT. Its translation is CASSPTGLGGNTIYF. Full variable domain (outside the CDR3, taken from reference TRBV2 and TRBJ1-3): EPEVTQTPSHQVTQMGQEVILRCVPISNHLYFYWYRQILGQKVEFLVSFYNNEISEKSEIFDDQFSVERPDGSNFTLKIRSTKLEDSAMYFCASSPTGLGGNTIYFGEGSWLTVV.

The gene calls are TRBV5-4 and TRBJ1-6; no reliable D call. Germline V gene data show CDR1 as SGHNT and CDR2 as YYREEE (reference sequence). The V and J ends lost 2 bases and 0 bases respectively, with 6 bases between them. This CDR3 is 15 amino acids long. The CDR3: CASSFRSSYNSPLHF. CDR3 sequence (DNA): TGTGCCAGCAGCTTCCGGTCCTCCTATAATTCACCCCTCCACTTT. Full variable domain (remainder filled in from reference TRBV5-4 and TRBJ1-6): ETGVTQSPTHLIKTRGQQVTLRCSSQSGHNTVSWYQQALGQGPQFIFQYYREEENGRGNFPPRFSGLQFPNYSSELNVNALELDDSALYLCASSFRSSYNSPLHFGNGTRLTVT.

This chain connects TRBV30 to TRBJ1-1; D gene unclear. This CDR3 contains 12 residues. Germline CDR1 GTSNPN, CDR2 SVGIG (reference sequence). The germline V and J ends were trimmed by 4 bases and 5 bases, with 11 bases remaining between them. CDR3 DNA: TGTGCCTGGACGGACTTGAGGACTGAAGCTTTCTTT. Translated: CAWTDLRTEAFF.

This chain uses TRBV6-6 with TRBJ2-7; 10 bases match TRBD2. The germline V gene encodes CDR1 MNHNY and CDR2 SVGAGI (reference sequence). V was clipped by 0 bases and J by 1 base; unmatched bases: 3. The CDR3 loop spans 16 amino acids. CDR3: CASSYSLAGGSYEQYF. CDR3 nucleotide sequence: TGTGCCAGCAGTTACTCTTTAGCGGGAGGTTCCTACGAGCAGTACTTC.

As for this clone: At one end, the junction sequence differs from germline, possibly due to a read error. The rearrangement links TRBV27 to TRBJ1-1; D is undetermined. This CDR3 spans 11 amino acids. CDR1 MNHEY and CDR2 SMNVEV come from the germline V gene (reference sequence). The CDR3 nucleotides are TGTGCCAGCAGTTTTGGGCAGGTAGTCCTCTTT. This gives the protein CASSFGQVVLF.

The CDR3 protein is CASSSGSSYEQYF. CDR3 sequence (DNA): TGTGCCAGCAGTAGCGGGAGCTCCTACGAGCAGTACTTC. The V call is TRBV28, the J call TRBJ2-7, with 8 nucleotides matching TRBD2. V gave up 5 bases and J gave up 0 bases; unmatched junction bases: 0. CDR1 is MDHEN, CDR2 SYDVKM, per germline. The CDR3 is made up of 13 amino acids. Using reference TRBV28 and TRBJ2-7 for the parts outside the CDR3, the full variable domain is DVKVTQSSRYLVKRTGEKVFLECVQDMDHENMFWYRQDPGLGLRLIYFSYDVKMKEKGDIPEGYSVSREKKERFSLILESASTNQTSMYLCASSSGSSYEQYFGPGTRLTVT.

V is TRBV5-1 and J is TRBJ2-7; 7 bases match TRBD2. Per the germline V gene, CDR1 is SGHRS and CDR2 is YFSETQ. J gave up 3 bases and V 0 bases, and 6 bases lay outside the gene matches. This CDR3 region has 15 residues. The CDR3 sequence is CASSLAGGGFYEQYF. CDR3 bases: TGCGCCAGCAGCTTGGCCGGGGGAGGGTTCTACGAGCAGTACTTC. The entire variable domain, with the rest obtained from reference TRBV5-1 and TRBJ2-7, is as follows: KAGVTQTPRYLIKTRGQQVTLSCSPISGHRSVSWYQQTPGQGLQFLFEYFSETQRNKGNFPGRFSGRQFSNSRSEMNVSTLELGDSALYLCASSLAGGGFYEQYFGPGTRLTVT.

The chain has TRBV10-3 and TRBJ2-7; 7 bases line up with TRBD1. Per germline, CDR1 ENHRY and CDR2 SYGVKD. V shed 0 bases, J shed 0 bases, and the junction held 5 bases outside the gene matches. The length of the CDR3 is 16 residues. The CDR3 bases are TGTGCCATCAGTGAGTCAATTGGGACAGTCTCCTACGAGCAGTACTTC. It encodes CAISESIGTVSYEQYF.

The V and J genes are TRBV5-6 and TRBJ1-5; 9 bases fit TRBD1. This CDR3 spans 17 amino acids. Germline CDR1 reads SGHDT; CDR2 reads YYEEEE. After removal of 6 bases from V and 0 bases from J, the junction contained 10 bases not matched to a gene. The CDR3 DNA reads as TGTGCCAGCAACGGGGACAGGGCCTACTATAGCAATCAGCCCCAGCATTTT. It is translated as CASNGDRAYYSNQPQHF.

The rearrangement uses TRBV28 and TRBJ2-2, with TRBD2 matching over 8 bases. This CDR3 has 15 amino acids. V shed 6 bases, J shed 4 bases, and the junction held 7 bases outside the gene matches. Looked up from germline, CDR1 is MDHEN and CDR2 is SYDVKM. The CDR3 DNA reads as TGTGCCAGCAGAACAGCGGGAGAAGCCACCGGGGAGCTGTTTTTT. It yields the protein CASRTAGEATGELFF.